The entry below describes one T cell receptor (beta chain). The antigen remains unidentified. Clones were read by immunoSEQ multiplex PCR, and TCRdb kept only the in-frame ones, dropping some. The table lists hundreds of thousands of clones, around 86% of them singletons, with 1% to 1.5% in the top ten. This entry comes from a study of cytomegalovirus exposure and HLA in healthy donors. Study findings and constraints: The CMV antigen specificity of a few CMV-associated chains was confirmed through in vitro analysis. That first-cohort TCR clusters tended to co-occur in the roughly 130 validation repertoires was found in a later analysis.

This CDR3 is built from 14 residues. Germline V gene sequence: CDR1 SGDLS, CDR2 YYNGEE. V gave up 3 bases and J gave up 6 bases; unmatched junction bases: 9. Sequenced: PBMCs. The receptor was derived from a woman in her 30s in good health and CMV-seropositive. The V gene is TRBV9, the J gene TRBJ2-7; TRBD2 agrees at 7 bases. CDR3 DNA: TGTGCCAGCAGCGGGGGGGGACCTCCTCCCGAGCAGTACTTC. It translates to CASSGGGPPPEQYF.